The entry below describes one T cell receptor beta chain. This record comes from a study of cytomegalovirus exposure and HLA in healthy donors. After removal of 3 bases from V and 0 bases from J, the junction contained 8 bases not matched to a gene. This CDR3 has 17 amino acids. The germline V gene encodes CDR1 LGHNT and CDR2 FRNRAP. Primers for the PCR totalled 60 Vbeta and 13 Jbeta. Repertoires were generated with immunoSEQ multiplex PCR, while TCRdb's copy carries only in-frame clones and drops some. The table lists some 130,000 clones, approximately 77% of them singletons. The V gene is TRBV12-5, the J gene TRBJ2-3; 8 bases align to TRBD2. Sequencing was done on a sample of PBMCs. This TCR derives from a woman aged 40 to 50 in good health and CMV-seronegative. CDR3 nucleotides: TGTGCTAGTGGTTTCGGCGCGGGGGGTCGAAGCACAGATACGCAGTATTTT. As protein: CASGFGAGGRSTDTQYF. The full variable domain, rest sourced from reference TRBV12-5 and TRBJ2-3, is DARVTQTPRHKVTEMGQEVTMRCQPILGHNTVFWYRQTMMQGLELLAYFRNRAPLDDSGMPKDRFSAEMPDATLATLKIQPSEPRDSAVYFCASGFGAGGRSTDTQYFGPGTRLTVL.